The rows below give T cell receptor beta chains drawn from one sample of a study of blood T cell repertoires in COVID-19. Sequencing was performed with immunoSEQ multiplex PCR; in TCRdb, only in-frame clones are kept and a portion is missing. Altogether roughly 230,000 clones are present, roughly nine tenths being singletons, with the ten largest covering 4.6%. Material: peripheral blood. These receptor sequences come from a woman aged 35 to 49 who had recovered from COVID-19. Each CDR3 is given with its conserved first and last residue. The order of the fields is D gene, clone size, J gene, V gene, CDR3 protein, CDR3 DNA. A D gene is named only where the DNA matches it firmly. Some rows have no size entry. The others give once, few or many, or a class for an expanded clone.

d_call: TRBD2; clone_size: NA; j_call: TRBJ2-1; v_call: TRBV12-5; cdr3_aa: CASGLSRQRGGWNEQFF; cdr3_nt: TGTGCTAGTGGTTTGTCTCGACAGCGGGGGGGCTGGAATGAGCAGTTCTTC
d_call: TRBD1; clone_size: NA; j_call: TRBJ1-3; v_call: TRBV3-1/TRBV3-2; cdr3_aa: CASSQGAGNTIYF; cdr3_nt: TGTGCCAGCAGTCAGGGGGCGGGAAACACCATATATTTT
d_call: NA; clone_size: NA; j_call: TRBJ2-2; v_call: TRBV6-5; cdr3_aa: CASSYGGVSGELFF; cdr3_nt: TGTGCCAGCAGTTACGGAGGGGTGTCCGGGGAGCTGTTTTTT
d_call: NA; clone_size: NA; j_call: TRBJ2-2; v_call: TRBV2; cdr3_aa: CASRGSGELFF; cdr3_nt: TGTGCCAGCCGGGGGTCCGGGGAGCTGTTTTTT
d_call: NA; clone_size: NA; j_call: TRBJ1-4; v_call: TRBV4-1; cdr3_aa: CASSQATTLEKLFF; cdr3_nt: TGCGCCAGCAGCCAGGCAACGACTCTGGAAAAACTGTTTTTT
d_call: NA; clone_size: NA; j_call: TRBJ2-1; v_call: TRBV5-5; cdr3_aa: CASSFGLEGDEQFF; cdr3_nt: TGTGCCAGCAGCTTCGGGCTAGAGGGTGATGAGCAGTTCTTC
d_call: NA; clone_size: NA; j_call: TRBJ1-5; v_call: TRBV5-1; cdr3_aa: CASSLGQGIDQPQHF; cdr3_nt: TGCGCCAGCAGCTTGGGGCAGGGCATCGATCAGCCCCAGCATTTT
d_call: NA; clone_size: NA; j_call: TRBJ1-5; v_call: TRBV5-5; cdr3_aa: CASSRGPRGNQPQHF; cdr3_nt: TGTGCCAGCAGCCGCGGACCCCGGGGGAATCAGCCCCAGCATTTT
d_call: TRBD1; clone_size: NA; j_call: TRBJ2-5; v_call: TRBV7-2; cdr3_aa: CASSFGQGKETQYF; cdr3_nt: TGTGCCAGCAGCTTCGGACAGGGGAAAGAGACCCAGTACTTC
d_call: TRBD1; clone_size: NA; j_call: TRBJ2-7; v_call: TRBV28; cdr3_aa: CASNRDRPNYEQYF; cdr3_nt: TGTGCCAGCAATCGGGACAGGCCCAACTACGAGCAGTACTTC
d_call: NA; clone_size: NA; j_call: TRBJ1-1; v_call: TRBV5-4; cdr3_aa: CASSLAVQTYTEAFF; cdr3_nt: TGTGCCAGCAGCTTGGCCGTGCAGACTTACACTGAAGCTTTCTTT
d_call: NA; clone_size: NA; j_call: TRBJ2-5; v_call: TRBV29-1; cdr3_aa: CSVENGETQYF; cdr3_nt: TGCAGCGTTGAAAACGGGGAGACCCAGTACTTC
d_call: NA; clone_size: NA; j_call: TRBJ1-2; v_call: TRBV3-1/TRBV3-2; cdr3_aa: CASSQVGGNYGYTF; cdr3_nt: TGTGCCAGCAGCCAAGTGGGAGGGAACTATGGCTACACCTTC
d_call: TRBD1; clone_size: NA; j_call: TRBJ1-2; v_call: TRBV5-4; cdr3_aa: CASSPDRDYGYTF; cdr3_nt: TGTGCCAGCAGCCCCGACAGGGACTATGGCTACACCTTC
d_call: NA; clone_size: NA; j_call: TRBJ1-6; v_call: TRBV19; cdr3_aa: CASRAGLDSPLHF; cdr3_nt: TGTGCCAGTAGGGCAGGGTTAGATTCACCCCTCCACTTT
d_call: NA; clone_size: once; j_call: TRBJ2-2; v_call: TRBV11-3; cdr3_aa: CASSSGVGKGTGELFF; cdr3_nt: TGTGCCAGCAGCTCCGGGGTCGGGAAGGGCACCGGGGAGCTGTTTTTT
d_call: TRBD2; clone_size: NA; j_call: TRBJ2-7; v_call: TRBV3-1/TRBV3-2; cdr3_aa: CASSPGGTSYEQYF; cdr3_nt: TGTGCCAGCAGCCCCGGGGGGACCTCCTACGAGCAGTACTTC
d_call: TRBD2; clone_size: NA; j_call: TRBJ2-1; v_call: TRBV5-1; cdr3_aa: CASSVTSGATNEQFF; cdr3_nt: TGCGCCAGCAGCGTTACTAGCGGAGCGACCAATGAGCAGTTCTTC
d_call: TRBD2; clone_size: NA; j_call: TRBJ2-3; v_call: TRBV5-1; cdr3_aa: CASSQVAGGTDTQYF; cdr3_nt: TGCGCCAGCAGCCAAGTAGCGGGAGGTACAGATACGCAGTATTTT
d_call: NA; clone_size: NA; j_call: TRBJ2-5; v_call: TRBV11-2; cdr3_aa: CASSFLSSGWGETQYF; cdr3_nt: TGTGCCAGCAGCTTCCTCTCCTCAGGGTGGGGAGAGACCCAGTACTTC
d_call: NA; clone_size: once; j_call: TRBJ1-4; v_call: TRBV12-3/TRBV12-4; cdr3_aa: CASSSEGEKLFF; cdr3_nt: TGTGCCAGCAGTTCCGAGGGTGAAAAACTGTTTTTT
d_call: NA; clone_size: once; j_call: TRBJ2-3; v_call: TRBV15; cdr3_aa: CATSGPASGGSSSTDTQYF; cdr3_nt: TGTGCCACCAGCGGACCAGCGTCCGGGGGATCCTCTAGCACAGATACGCAGTATTTT
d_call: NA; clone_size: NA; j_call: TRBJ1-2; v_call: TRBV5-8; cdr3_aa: CASSTGATWAYGYTF; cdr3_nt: TGTGCCAGCAGCACAGGAGCGACCTGGGCCTATGGCTACACCTTC
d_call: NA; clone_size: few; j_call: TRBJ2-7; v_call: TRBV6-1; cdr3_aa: CASSDRWATYEQYF; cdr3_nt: TGTGCCAGCAGTGACCGTTGGGCCACCTACGAGCAGTACTTC